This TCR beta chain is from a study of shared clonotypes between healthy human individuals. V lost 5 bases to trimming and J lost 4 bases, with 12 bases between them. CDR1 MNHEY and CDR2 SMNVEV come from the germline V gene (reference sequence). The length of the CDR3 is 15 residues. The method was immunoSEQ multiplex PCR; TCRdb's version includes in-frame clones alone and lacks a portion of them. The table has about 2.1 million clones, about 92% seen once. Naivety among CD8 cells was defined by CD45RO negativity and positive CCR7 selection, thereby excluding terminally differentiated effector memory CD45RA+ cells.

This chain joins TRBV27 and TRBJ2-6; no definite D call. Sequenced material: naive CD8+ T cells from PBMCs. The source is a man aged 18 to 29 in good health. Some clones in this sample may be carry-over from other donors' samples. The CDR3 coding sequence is TGTGCCAGCAGTCCATCCCGGGCCGGGGCCAACGTCCTGACTTTC. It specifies CASSPSRAGANVLTF.